These 14 T cell receptor beta chains originate from one sample sequenced in a study of OX40 agonist ivuxolimab in advanced cancers. TCRdb keeps only in-frame clones here, not all; method: immunoSEQ multiplex PCR. The sample lists about 77,000 clones; over 75% were seen once. This material consisted of CD4+ or CD8+ T cells sorted from blood, taken in a trial of the OX40 agonist ivuxolimab. The receptor set was obtained from an adult with an advanced solid tumor such as melanoma, head and neck, liver or kidney cancer.

This sequence joins TRBV7-8 and TRBJ1-5; 10 bases map to TRBD1. This CDR3 is 15 amino acids long. With V trimmed by 5 bases and J by 6 bases, 7 bases remained unmatched. The germline gives CDR1 SGHVS, CDR2 FQNEAQ. This CDR3 is CASSPGTGVGQPQHF. The CDR3 DNA is TGTGCCAGCAGCCCTGGGACAGGGGTCGGTCAGCCCCAGCATTTT.

This chain uses TRBV5-1 with TRBJ1-5; TRBD1 might be the D (5 bases). The germline CDR1 and CDR2 sequences are SGHRS and YFSETQ. Trimming shortened V by 1 base and J by 3 bases, and 11 bases separated the two germline ends. CDR3 size: 15 residues. Written as DNA, the CDR3 is TGCGCCAGCAGCTTGAAAGGGGAGGTCAATCAGCCCCAGCATTTT. This encodes CASSLKGEVNQPQHF.

The chain links TRBV11-2 to TRBJ2-1, with D hard to call. The V and J ends lost 7 bases and 0 bases respectively, with 16 bases between them. Germline CDR1 and CDR2: SGHAT and FQNNGV. The CDR3 has 16 amino acids. The CDR3 loop reads CASTLNLASSYNEQFF. As DNA, the CDR3 is TGTGCCAGCACTTTAAATTTAGCTAGCTCCTACAATGAGCAGTTCTTC.

This clone came up once. V gene TRBV2 combines with J gene TRBJ1-2; 7 nucleotides line up with TRBD1. Germline CDR1 reads SNHLY; CDR2 reads FYNNEI. The V segment lost 1 base and the J segment 4 bases; nucleotides outside the gene matches: 3. CDR3 size: 14 residues. In DNA form, the CDR3 reads TGTGCCAGCAGTGAAGGGCCAGGGGGCTATGGCTACACCTTC. It codes for CASSEGPGGYGYTF.

The V and J genes are TRBV9 and TRBJ1-3; 7 bases map to TRBD1. The CDR3 consists of 15 residues. Trimming at V came to 3 bases and at J to 0 bases, leaving 3 bases not matched to a gene. Looked up from germline, CDR1 is SGDLS and CDR2 is YYNGEE. The CDR3 here is CASSAAGGSGNTIYF. The CDR3 DNA is TGTGCCAGCAGCGCCGCAGGGGGCTCTGGAAACACCATATATTTT.

V gene TRBV28 combines with J gene TRBJ2-3; D unresolved. V was cut by 3 bases and J by 5 bases, with 9 bases left in between. The CDR3 is 13 residues long. The germline V gene encodes CDR1 MDHEN and CDR2 SYDVKM. The CDR3 nucleotides are TGTGCCAGCAGTTTTTTGCACAGAGATACGCAGTATTTT. Translated, it gives CASSFLHRDTQYF.

The chain couples TRBV5-5 to TRBJ2-1; tentative D call: TRBD1 (5 bases). Germline CDR1 reads SGHKS; CDR2 reads YYEKEE (reference sequence). This CDR3 comprises 18 residues. The ends were cut back, 4 bases at V and 5 bases at J, with 25 bases in the middle. The CDR3 coding sequence is TGTGCCAGCAGCCTTGACCTGCGACAGAACTTTAAAAACAATGAGCAGTTCTTC. As protein: CASSLDLRQNFKNNEQFF.

This chain links TRBV2 with TRBJ2-5; D uncertain. The V gene lost 6 bases and the J gene lost 5 bases, with 13 bases spanning the gap. The CDR3 has 13 residues. The germline gives CDR1 SNHLY, CDR2 FYNNEI. DNA for the CDR3: TGTGCCAGCAGAGGTGGGGTGGGGGAGACCCAGTACTTC. This sequence encodes CASRGGVGETQYF.

This clone was detected a few times. The chain carries TRBV4-1 and TRBJ1-1, with D uncertain. V was clipped by 1 base and J by 1 base, with 16 bases between them. The CDR3 extends over 17 amino acids. The germline V gene encodes CDR1 MGHRA and CDR2 YSYEKL. Written as DNA, the CDR3 is TGCGCCAGCAGCCAAGTACTCCGGGCCTCGAGGAACACTGAAGCTTTCTTT. Translated, it gives CASSQVLRASRNTEAFF.

The chain recombines TRBV19 with TRBJ1-2; D call uncertain. CDR1 and CDR2 from the germline V gene are LNHDA and SQIVND (reference sequence). V lost 8 bases to trimming and J lost 5 bases, with 12 bases between them. The CDR3 contains 12 residues. Here the CDR3 DNA reads TGTGCCAGTTGGACGGAGAAATATGGCTACACCTTC. It codes for CASWTEKYGYTF.

V is TRBV6-5 and J is TRBJ1-1; D remains ambiguous. The V gene's germline CDR1 is MNHEY and CDR2 SVGAGI. Between the trimmed V and J ends, which lost 0 bases and 4 bases, there was a span of 6 bases. The CDR3 sequence is 13 residues long. The CDR3 coding sequence is TGTGCCAGCAGTTACTCCGCGGGCACTGAAGCTTTCTTT. This translates into CASSYSAGTEAFF.

The genes are TRBV11-2 and TRBJ2-7; D unresolved. The CDR3 is 12 residues long. The germline V and J ends were trimmed by 5 bases and 3 bases, with 8 bases remaining between them. From germline, CDR1 is SGHAT and CDR2 FQNNGV. In nucleotides, the CDR3 is TGTGCCAGCAGCGGGCGCAACTACGAGCAGTACTTC. Amino acids: CASSGRNYEQYF.

The chain links TRBV2 to TRBJ1-4; D not certain. V was trimmed by 9 bases and J by 5 bases, leaving 1 base between them. CDR3 size: 9 residues. Germline lookup yields CDR1 SNHLY and CDR2 FYNNEI. CDR3 in amino acids: CARNEKLFF. DNA for the CDR3: TGTGCCAGGAATGAAAAACTGTTTTTT.

The table lists this clone with a count of one. The gene calls are TRBV27 and TRBJ2-3; 8 bases match TRBD2. Looked up from germline, CDR1 is MNHEY and CDR2 is SMNVEV (reference sequence). This CDR3 region has 18 residues. J gave up 6 bases and V 4 bases, and 18 bases lay outside the gene matches. The CDR3 is CASSSLAQVAGGADTQYF. The CDR3 DNA is TGTGCCAGCAGTTCCCTCGCTCAAGTCGCGGGGGGAGCGGATACGCAGTATTTT.